These 31 T cell receptor beta chains came from one sample sequenced in a study of technical replicates of blood from a few donors. TCRdb's copy holds only in-frame clones and misses some; the assay was immunoSEQ multiplex PCR. Among over 55,000 clones, 87% were seen once, and the ten largest hold about 5.2%. Sample: PBMCs. The source is a human donor in good health. Some clones in this sample may be carry-over from other donors' samples.

V and J are TRBV7-8 and TRBJ1-1; D unresolved. Germline lookup yields CDR1 SGHVS and CDR2 FQNEAQ. Trimming shortened V by 1 base and J by 5 bases, and 11 bases separated the two germline ends. This CDR3 spans 14 amino acids. The DNA for the CDR3 is TGTGCCAGCAGCTTAGTTGAGGGCCTGACTGAAGCTTTCTTT. Translating gives CASSLVEGLTEAFF. The full variable domain, in which reference TRBV7-8 and TRBJ1-1 provide the parts outside the CDR3, is GAGVSQSPRYKVAKRGQDVALRCDPISGHVSLFWYQQALGQGPEFLTYFQNEAQLDKSGLPSDRFFAERPEGSVSTLKIQRTQQEDSAVYLCASSLVEGLTEAFFGQGTRLTVV.

The chain joins TRBV2 to TRBJ1-3; 8 nucleotides match TRBD1. The CDR3 extends over 16 amino acids. V gave up 6 bases and J gave up 3 bases; unmatched junction bases: 10. CDR1 is SNHLY, CDR2 FYNNEI, per germline. CDR3 nucleotides: TGTGCCAGCAGCTCCGGACAGGGATCGTTTGGAAACACCATATATTTT. Its protein product is CASSSGQGSFGNTIYF.

The V gene is TRBV5-1, the J gene TRBJ2-1, with 10 bases matching TRBD2. Germline CDR1 is SGHRS and CDR2 is YFSETQ. The CDR3 consists of 16 residues. The trim removed 4 bases at V and 4 bases at J, leaving 8 bases unmatched. The CDR3 is CASSQAPSGGYNEQFF. The CDR3 nucleotides read TGCGCCAGCAGCCAAGCACCTAGCGGGGGATACAATGAGCAGTTCTTC.

The chain employs TRBV4-3 and TRBJ2-7, with a possible D match to TRBD2 (5 bases). CDR3 length: 15 residues. Germline CDR1 and CDR2: LGHNA and YSLEER. V lost 0 bases to trimming and J lost 4 bases, with 13 bases between them. CDR3: CASSQDRERTYEQYF. The CDR3 DNA is TGCGCCAGCAGCCAAGATAGGGAGCGGACGTACGAGCAGTACTTC.

V gene TRBV4-2 combines with J gene TRBJ2-5; no definite D call. V lost 0 bases and J 1 base, leaving 9 bases between the germline ends. The length of the CDR3 is 15 residues. Germline CDR1 is LGHNA and CDR2 is YNFKEQ. The CDR3 DNA reads as TGTGCCAGCAGCCAAGATCTAAGCGCCCAAGAGACCCAGTACTTC. Translating gives CASSQDLSAQETQYF.

The chain joins TRBV7-2 to TRBJ1-2; TRBD1 matches at 8 bases. This CDR3 contains 14 residues. Germline assignment: CDR1 SGHTA and CDR2 FQGNSA. The ends lost 3 bases at V and 6 bases at J; junction bases unmatched: 6. DNA of the CDR3: TGTGCCAGCAGCTTGTCCAGGGGGCTGAATGGCTACACCTTC. Its translation: CASSLSRGLNGYTF.

This clone was seen only once. This rearrangement joins TRBV23-1 to TRBJ1-1, with D unclear. TRBV23-1 is an open reading frame whose function is uncertain. The CDR3 runs to 18 residues. Trimming left V 4 bases short and J 3 bases short, with 24 bases between. The CDR3, as DNA: TGCGCCAGCAGTCCACCAAAGGACGGAGAACGGGAGGACACTGAAGCTTTCTTT. Amino acid sequence: CASSPPKDGEREDTEAFF.

This sequence joins TRBV14 and TRBJ2-1; D possibly corresponds to TRBD1 (6 bases). Germline lookup yields CDR1 SGHDN and CDR2 FVKESK. The CDR3 spans 15 residues. V dropped 3 bases and J dropped 2 bases, with 11 bases sitting between them. CDR3 nucleotide sequence: TGTGCCAGCAGCCATCCGGGACAACCCTACAATGAGCAGTTCTTC. Protein product: CASSHPGQPYNEQFF.

The J gene is TRBJ2-3, the V gene TRBV6-5; 11 nucleotides align to TRBD2. CDR1 is MNHEY, CDR2 SVGAGI, per germline. J gave up 1 base and V 8 bases, and 5 bases lay outside the gene matches. The CDR3 extends over 15 amino acids. CDR3 in amino acids: CASGSGGAGTDTQYF. The CDR3 region has the DNA TGTGCCAGCGGTAGCGGGGGGGCAGGCACAGATACGCAGTATTTT.

V usage is TRBV7-3 and J usage is TRBJ1-5; D gene uncertain. Trimming took 4 bases from V and 3 from J, leaving 13 bases between them. Germline V gene sequence: CDR1 SGHTA, CDR2 FQGTGA. This CDR3 has 15 amino acids. As DNA, the CDR3 is TGTGCCAGCAGCTCTCCCGGGTTCCCCAATCAGCCCCAGCATTTT. Protein: CASSSPGFPNQPQHF. The full variable domain, completed using reference TRBV7-3 and TRBJ1-5, is GAGVSQTPSNKVTEKGKYVELRCDPISGHTALYWYRQSLGQGPEFLIYFQGTGAADDSGLPNDRFFAVRPEGSVSTLKIQRTERGDSAVYLCASSSPGFPNQPQHFGDGTRLSIL.

This sequence joins TRBV4-3 and TRBJ1-3, with 7 bases identical to TRBD1. CDR1 is LGHNA and CDR2 is YSLEER in the germline V gene. The CDR3 sequence is 18 residues long. Trimming at V came to 4 bases and at J to 0 bases, leaving 12 bases not matched to a gene. The CDR3 bases are TGCGCCAGCAGCCCGATGTTGGTCAGGGGGTACTCTGGAAACACCATATATTTT. Amino acid sequence: CASSPMLVRGYSGNTIYF.

The chain combines TRBV5-1 with TRBJ2-2; D may be TRBD1 (6 bases). The CDR3 is 15 amino acids. Germline V lookup: CDR1 SGHRS, CDR2 YFSETQ. V gave up 0 bases and J gave up 0 bases, with 6 bases separating them. CDR3 amino acids: CASSLEGANTGELFF. In DNA, the CDR3 is TGCGCCAGCAGCTTGGAGGGGGCGAACACCGGGGAGCTGTTTTTT.

The chain uses TRBV27 and TRBJ2-1; 8 bases are a match to TRBD1. The germline V gene encodes CDR1 MNHEY and CDR2 SMNVEV (reference sequence). V lost 6 bases, J lost 6 bases, and 7 bases stayed unmatched. The CDR3 has 14 residues. In DNA form, the CDR3 reads TGTGCCAGCAGCACCCCGACAGGGGTCAATGAGCAGTTCTTC. It encodes CASSTPTGVNEQFF.

This clone was counted a few times. J is TRBJ1-1 and V is TRBV29-1; D not certain. The CDR3 length is 12 residues. Germline CDR1 is SQVTM and CDR2 is ANQGSEA. V was clipped by 7 bases and J by 3 bases, with 12 bases between them. The CDR3 region is CSGLNGDTEAFF. The CDR3, as DNA: TGCAGCGGCCTTAACGGGGACACTGAAGCTTTCTTT. Full variable domain (missing parts from reference TRBV29-1 and TRBJ1-1): SAVISQKPSRDICQRGTSLTIQCQVDSQVTMMFWYRQQPGQSLTLIATANQGSEATYESGFVIDKFPISRPNLTFSTLTVSNMSPEDSSIYLCSGLNGDTEAFFGQGTRLTVV.

The chain is built from TRBV2 and TRBJ2-6; D might be TRBD1 (5 bases). Germline CDR1 is SNHLY and CDR2 is FYNNEI. CDR3 size: 17 residues. V lost 4 bases and J 2 bases, leaving 15 bases between the germline ends. CDR3 sequence (DNA): TGTGCCAGCAGTGCCCCCTTAGGGGCCCCTGGGGCCAACGTCCTGACTTTC. Protein product: CASSAPLGAPGANVLTF.

The V call is TRBV21-1, the J call TRBJ2-3; TRBD2, as called in the table, went unchecked against the DNA. TRBV21-1 constitutes a pseudogene. The CDR3 runs 11 residues. The CDR3 sequence is CASSPRDTQYF. CDR3 coding DNA: TGTGCCAGCAGCCCCCGGGATACGCAGTATTTT.

The chain is built from TRBV4-3 and TRBJ1-1; TRBD1 aligns across 8 bases. Unmatched junction bases numbered 8, after V lost 0 bases and J lost 8 bases. This CDR3 contains 15 residues. Germline lookup yields CDR1 LGHNA and CDR2 YSLEER. The CDR3 spells CASSQDIHRGVEAFF. In DNA form, the CDR3 reads TGCGCCAGCAGCCAAGATATACACAGGGGGGTAGAAGCTTTCTTT.

The genes are TRBV29-1 and TRBJ2-7; the D gene is possibly TRBD2 (5 bases). Germline V gene data show CDR1 as SQVTM and CDR2 as ANQGSEA. The CDR3 is 10 residues long. V was pared by 4 bases and J by 6 bases, with 7 bases between. The CDR3 DNA reads TGCAGCGTTGGGGAGCGCGAGCAGTACTTC. It specifies CSVGEREQYF.

J is TRBJ2-2 and V is TRBV4-3; possibly TRBD1 for D (5 bases). The ends were cut back, 2 bases at V and 3 bases at J, with 10 bases in the middle. The CDR3 has 15 residues. The germline gives CDR1 LGHNA, CDR2 YSLEER. DNA of the CDR3: TGCGCCAGCAGCCAAAGCAGGGTAGACACCGGGGAGCTGTTTTTT. It is translated as CASSQSRVDTGELFF.

The chain carries TRBV4-2 and TRBJ1-2, with D possibly being TRBD1 (6 bases). The CDR3 is 12 residues long. Germline V gene sequence: CDR1 LGHNA, CDR2 YNFKEQ. The ends were cut back, 0 bases at V and 8 bases at J, with 7 bases in the middle. CDR3 in DNA: TGTGCCAGCAGCCAAGACGGGACAGGCTACACCTTC. This translates into CASSQDGTGYTF.

Written as DNA, the CDR3 is TGTGCCAGCTTGGGACAGGACACAGATACGCAGTATTTT. It is translated as CASLGQDTDTQYF. The chain links TRBV18 to TRBJ2-3, with TRBD1 matching 8 bases. The CDR3 contains 13 residues. With 7 bases clipped from V and 2 bases from J, the junction kept 2 bases outside the gene matches. Germline V gene lookup returns CDR1 KGHSH and CDR2 LQKENI.

The rearrangement joins TRBV20-1 to TRBJ2-7, with D maybe TRBD1 (5 bases). V was shortened by 5 bases and J by 3 bases, with 8 bases between the two germline ends. Germline lookup yields CDR1 DFQATT and CDR2 SNEGSKA (reference sequence). The CDR3 loop spans 11 amino acids. For the CDR3, the DNA is TGCAGTGCTTATGACAGCTACGAGCAGTACTTC. Translation: CSAYDSYEQYF.

This chain uses TRBV5-5 with TRBJ1-2; D is unresolved. The CDR3 totals 17 residues. Per the germline V gene, CDR1 is SGHKS and CDR2 is YYEKEE (reference sequence). Trimming took 3 bases from V and 5 from J, leaving 23 bases between them. CDR3 region: CASSSGGRPSHFYGYTF. The CDR3 DNA reads TGTGCCAGCAGCTCGGGAGGGCGGCCGTCTCATTTTTATGGCTACACCTTC.

The chain recombines TRBV23-1 with TRBJ1-6; D is ambiguous. TRBV23-1 is an ORF, and what it does is uncertain. The V and J ends lost 3 bases and 7 bases respectively, with 13 bases between them. This CDR3 region has 15 residues. CDR3 protein: CASSHTGFRNSPLHF. Written as DNA, the CDR3 is TGCGCCAGCAGTCACACGGGATTTAGGAATTCACCCCTCCACTTT.

This sequence joins TRBV5-4 and TRBJ2-1; 7 nucleotides line up with TRBD2. The V and J ends lost 4 bases and 4 bases, in that order; junction bases with no gene match: 8. This CDR3 is built from 15 residues. In germline, CDR1 is SGHNT, CDR2 YYREEE (reference sequence). CDR3: CASSLGLLPYNEQFF. CDR3 sequence (DNA): TGTGCCAGCAGCCTGGGACTACTTCCATACAATGAGCAGTTCTTC.

The chain is built from TRBV5-1 and TRBJ2-5, with D possibly matching TRBD2 (7 bases). Per germline, CDR1 SGHRS and CDR2 YFSETQ. The CDR3 length is 13 residues. V lost 5 bases to trimming and J lost 2 bases, with 10 bases between them. CDR3 nucleotides: TGCGCCAGCAGACAGGGACTACAAGAGACCCAGTACTTC. Protein: CASRQGLQETQYF.

This chain uses TRBV5-1 with TRBJ2-3; 15 nucleotides line up with TRBD2. The V gene end was trimmed by 4 bases and the J gene end by 1 base; junction bases not matched to a gene: 7. The V gene's germline CDR1 is SGHRS and CDR2 YFSETQ. This CDR3 contains 18 residues. The CDR3 nucleotides are TGCGCCAGCAGCATAGGACTAGCGGGAGGGCCGGGCACAGATACGCAGTATTTT. Translated, it gives CASSIGLAGGPGTDTQYF.

The genes are TRBV4-3 and TRBJ2-1, with 12 bases identical to TRBD2. V shed 4 bases and J 5 bases; nucleotides not matched to a gene: 9. Germline CDR1 LGHNA, CDR2 YSLEER. This CDR3 spans 17 amino acids. Here the CDR3 reads CASSRRLAGVHDNEQFF. As DNA, the CDR3 is TGCGCCAGCAGCCGCCGACTAGCGGGAGTACACGACAATGAGCAGTTCTTC.

This chain joins TRBV4-3 and TRBJ2-1; D is possibly TRBD2 (6 bases). V was pared by 0 bases and J by 0 bases, with 15 bases between. Germline CDR1 and CDR2: LGHNA and YSLEER. The CDR3 consists of 18 residues. The CDR3 loop is CASSQDWGDPSSYNEQFF. The CDR3 nucleotides are TGCGCCAGCAGCCAAGATTGGGGGGACCCCAGCTCCTACAATGAGCAGTTCTTC.

The chain joins TRBV18 to TRBJ2-5; tentative D call: TRBD2 (6 bases). CDR1 and CDR2 from the germline V gene are KGHSH and LQKENI. The germline V and J ends were trimmed by 0 bases and 2 bases, with 7 bases remaining between them. This CDR3 spans 14 amino acids. The CDR3 loop reads CASSPPRGQETQYF. The CDR3 nucleotides are TGTGCCAGCTCACCACCACGGGGGCAAGAGACCCAGTACTTC.

This chain joins TRBV10-3 and TRBJ2-1; TRBD2 might be the D (6 bases). With 4 bases removed from V and 1 base from J, the gap between germline ends came to 11 bases. The CDR3 covers 15 residues. The germline V gene has CDR1 ENHRY and CDR2 SYGVKD. CDR3 sequence reads: CAISGGGGSYNEQFF. Here the CDR3 DNA reads TGTGCCATCAGTGGTGGGGGAGGATCCTACAATGAGCAGTTCTTC.